These 24 T cell receptor beta chains were sequenced from one sample in a study of cytomegalovirus exposure and HLA in healthy donors. The PCR employed 60 Vbeta primers together with 13 Jbeta primers. Sequencing used immunoSEQ multiplex PCR; TCRdb keeps in-frame clones, though not all of them. This sample carries under 200,000 clones, 82% of them seen once, and the ten largest clones take about 0.98%. Sequencing was performed on PBMCs. The origin of the receptors is a girl aged 2 to 10 in good health and CMV-seropositive.

A single count supports this clone. The chain couples TRBV7-9 to TRBJ1-5; 7 positions agree with TRBD1. The V gene end was trimmed by 1 base and the J gene end by 7 bases; junction bases not matched to a gene: 7. The germline V gene has CDR1 SEHNR and CDR2 FQNEAQ (reference sequence). This CDR3 has 15 amino acids. CDR3 sequence (DNA): TGTGCCAGCAGCTTAGGGGACAGATACAACCAGCCCCAGCATTTT. This translates into CASSLGDRYNQPQHF. The complete variable domain, with remaining parts taken from reference TRBV7-9 and TRBJ1-5, reads DTGVSQNPRHKITKRGQNVTFRCDPISEHNRLYWYRQTLGQGPEFLTYFQNEAQLEKSRLLSDRFSAERPKGSFSTLEIQRTEQGDSAMYLCASSLGDRYNQPQHFGDGTRLSIL.

J is TRBJ2-1 and V is TRBV5-8; D remains unclear. The CDR3 totals 13 residues. Germline CDR1 SGHTS, CDR2 YDEGEE. V was trimmed by 0 bases and J by 4 bases, leaving 5 bases between them. The CDR3 region has the DNA TGTGCCAGCAGCTTGGAACTATACAATGAGCAGTTCTTC. This codes for CASSLELYNEQFF.

The J gene is TRBJ2-3, the V gene TRBV5-1; TRBD2 matches at 7 bases. The V gene's germline CDR1 is SGHRS and CDR2 YFSETQ. The CDR3 covers 14 residues. V dropped 2 bases and J dropped 2; count of bases not matched to a gene: 2. The CDR3 sequence is CASSFGGTTDTQYF. As DNA, the CDR3 is TGCGCCAGCAGCTTCGGGGGGACCACAGATACGCAGTATTTT.

The CDR3 loop reads CATSRGTGDGYTF. The CDR3 nucleotides are TGTGCCACCAGCCGAGGGACAGGGGATGGCTACACCTTC. The genes are TRBV15 and TRBJ1-2; 10 nucleotides line up with TRBD1. J lost 6 bases, V lost 5 bases, and 3 bases had no gene match. Germline loops: CDR1 LNHNV, CDR2 YYDKDF (reference sequence). This CDR3 has 13 residues.

This clone has a single count. The genes are TRBV5-1 and TRBJ2-1, with 8 bases that match TRBD1. The germline gives CDR1 SGHRS, CDR2 YFSETQ. V was clipped by 4 bases and J by 7 bases; unmatched bases: 10. The length of the CDR3 is 15 residues. For the CDR3, the DNA is TGCGCCAGCAGCACGCGACAGGGGCTGAGAAATGAGCAGTTCTTC. Translation gives CASSTRQGLRNEQFF. Looking up the rest from reference TRBV5-1 and TRBJ2-1 gives the full variable domain: KAGVTQTPRYLIKTRGQQVTLSCSPISGHRSVSWYQQTPGQGLQFLFEYFSETQRNKGNFPGRFSGRQFSNSRSEMNVSTLELGDSALYLCASSTRQGLRNEQFFGPGTRLTVL.

A few counts support this clone. The chain joins TRBV5-4 to TRBJ2-5, with D possibly matching TRBD2 (6 bases). V was pared by 4 bases and J by 6 bases, with 22 bases between. The CDR3 contains 16 residues. CDR1 SGHNT and CDR2 YYREEE come from the germline V gene (reference sequence). In DNA form, the CDR3 reads TGTGCCAGCAGCCCCACGCTCGACGCGGGAACCCAGACCCAGTACTTC. It specifies CASSPTLDAGTQTQYF.

The chain carries TRBV28 and TRBJ1-5; 10 nucleotides line up with TRBD1. The CDR3 contains 18 residues. Per germline, CDR1 MDHEN and CDR2 SYDVKM. The V segment lost 7 bases and the J segment 3 bases; nucleotides outside the gene matches: 15. As DNA, the CDR3 is TGTGCCAGCACCCATCCACCCCGGGACAGGGGATACAATCAGCCCCAGCATTTT. Its protein is CASTHPPRDRGYNQPQHF.

The chain joins TRBV7-6 to TRBJ2-1; 8 bases are shared with TRBD2. The CDR3 consists of 15 residues. The germline CDR1 and CDR2 sequences are SGHVS and FNYEAQ. The trim removed 1 base at V and 4 bases at J, leaving 3 bases unmatched. The DNA of the CDR3 is TGTGCCAGCAGCTTAGGGGCTAGCGGGTACAATGAGCAGTTCTTC. Amino acid sequence: CASSLGASGYNEQFF. Variable domain in full (rest from reference TRBV7-6 and TRBJ2-1): GAGVSQSPRYKVTKRGQDVALRCDPISGHVSLYWYRQALGQGPEFLTYFNYEAQQDKSGLPNDRFSAERPEGSISTLTIQRTEQRDSAMYRCASSLGASGYNEQFFGPGTRLTVL.

The chain is built from TRBV6-5 and TRBJ2-1, with D possibly being TRBD2 (5 bases). CDR1 is MNHEY, CDR2 SVGAGI, per germline. The CDR3 runs to 14 residues. Trimming cost V 7 bases and J 3 bases, with 13 bases left between them. CDR3 sequence: CASIRSGGYNEQFF. The DNA of the CDR3 is TGTGCCAGCATTCGGAGCGGTGGCTACAATGAGCAGTTCTTC.

The chain carries TRBV5-1 and TRBJ2-3, with 11 bases matching TRBD2. The V and J ends lost 6 bases and 4 bases, in that order; junction bases with no gene match: 1. This CDR3 spans 13 amino acids. Germline V CDR1 and CDR2: SGHRS, YFSETQ. The CDR3 DNA reads as TGCGCCAGCACTAGCGGGAGGCCAGATACGCAGTATTTT. Residues: CASTSGRPDTQYF.

The V call is TRBV28, the J call TRBJ2-1; possible D gene TRBD2, 5 bases. The CDR3 spans 14 residues. V dropped 1 base and J dropped 5 bases, with 9 bases sitting between them. CDR1 is MDHEN, CDR2 SYDVKM, per germline. CDR3 bases: TGTGCCAGCAGTTTATTTACTAGAGACAATGAGCAGTTCTTC. It encodes CASSLFTRDNEQFF.

The genes are TRBV5-4 and TRBJ2-1, with 11 bases aligning to TRBD2. The trim removed 1 base at V and 2 bases at J, leaving 8 bases unmatched. CDR1 and CDR2 (germline): SGHNT, YYREEE (reference sequence). CDR3 length equals 18 residues. Here the CDR3 reads CASSLKLGSGRAYNEQFF. Here the CDR3 DNA reads TGTGCCAGCAGCTTGAAGCTCGGTAGCGGGAGGGCCTACAATGAGCAGTTCTTC.

The J gene is TRBJ2-5, the V gene TRBV4-1; tentatively, D is TRBD1 (6 bases). V dropped 3 bases and J dropped 6 bases, with 20 bases sitting between them. Germline loops: CDR1 MGHRA, CDR2 YSYEKL. The CDR3 loop spans 16 amino acids. The CDR3 loop is CASSQSSLQGQKTQYF. In DNA, the CDR3 is TGCGCCAGCAGCCAGAGCTCCCTCCAGGGGCAAAAGACCCAGTACTTC.

The rearrangement links TRBV6-5 to TRBJ2-1; the match to TRBD1 covers 8 bases. CDR3 length equals 16 residues. V shed 4 bases, J shed 9 bases, and the junction held 14 bases outside the gene matches. Germline values: CDR1 MNHEY, CDR2 SVGAGI. CDR3 nucleotides: TGTGCCAGCAGTTCCGGACAGGGAACGTTATTCAGTGAGCAGTTCTTC. It codes for CASSSGQGTLFSEQFF.

The V gene is TRBV30, the J gene TRBJ2-7, with TRBD2 matching 8 bases. Looked up from germline, CDR1 is GTSNPN and CDR2 is SVGIG (reference sequence). The length of the CDR3 is 14 residues. V was pared by 2 bases and J by 0 bases, with 3 bases of the junction left unmatched. CDR3 bases: TGTGCCTGGAGTCGCGGGAGGACCTCCTACGAGCAGTACTTC. This codes for CAWSRGRTSYEQYF.

There are a few counts of this clone. The chain combines TRBV30 with TRBJ1-2; D possibly corresponds to TRBD1 (5 bases). Germline loops: CDR1 GTSNPN, CDR2 SVGIG (reference sequence). The V end lost 1 base, the J end lost 3 bases, and 15 bases lay between the germline ends. CDR3 size: 15 residues. The CDR3 spells CAWSAQGWLYYGYTF. The CDR3 nucleotides read TGTGCCTGGAGTGCTCAGGGCTGGTTGTACTATGGCTACACCTTC.

This rearrangement joins TRBV29-1 to TRBJ2-7; 7 bases fit TRBD2. Germline CDR1 and CDR2: SQVTM and ANQGSEA. This CDR3 is built from 13 residues. V gave up 3 bases and J gave up 3 bases; unmatched junction bases: 5. The CDR3 loop reads CSVEAGDGYEQYF. As DNA, the CDR3 is TGCAGCGTTGAGGCGGGGGACGGCTACGAGCAGTACTTC.

V is TRBV9 and J is TRBJ1-1, with a possible D match to TRBD1 (5 bases). V dropped 0 bases and J dropped 2 bases, with 8 bases sitting between them. The CDR3 has 14 residues. Looked up from germline, CDR1 is SGDLS and CDR2 is YYNGEE. The CDR3 coding sequence is TGTGCCAGCAGCGTAGAAGGGGCAAACACTGAAGCTTTCTTT. Protein: CASSVEGANTEAFF.

V gene TRBV27 combines with J gene TRBJ2-3; 9 positions agree with TRBD2. The CDR3 has 18 amino acids. V trimming: 4 bases; J trimming: 4 bases; junction bases outside the gene matches: 15. Germline V gene sequence: CDR1 MNHEY, CDR2 SMNVEV (reference sequence). CDR3 sequence reads: CASSSLAGLGWAADTQYF. Written as DNA, the CDR3 is TGTGCCAGCAGTTCCCTAGCGGGATTGGGGTGGGCCGCAGATACGCAGTATTTT.

This clone came up once. The J gene is TRBJ2-1, the V gene TRBV27; 9 nucleotides line up with TRBD2. In germline, CDR1 is MNHEY, CDR2 SMNVEV (reference sequence). The length of the CDR3 is 15 residues. V shed 5 bases, J shed 2 bases, and the junction held 4 bases outside the gene matches. CDR3 amino acids: CASSLAGRAYNEQFF. Here the CDR3 DNA reads TGTGCCAGCAGTCTAGCGGGGAGGGCCTACAATGAGCAGTTCTTC.

V gene TRBV15 combines with J gene TRBJ1-1; TRBD1 matches at 10 bases. The ends lost 5 bases at V and 7 bases at J; junction bases unmatched: 10. The CDR3 spans 15 residues. Germline values: CDR1 LNHNV, CDR2 YYDKDF (reference sequence). The CDR3 DNA is TGTGCCACCAGCGGCGGGGACAGGGGTGTGCATGAAGCTTTCTTT. Translating gives CATSGGDRGVHEAFF.

On this clone: Compared with germline, one end of the junction differs, possibly owing to a read error. The chain joins TRBV7-9 to TRBJ1-2; D is ambiguous. The CDR3 spans 12 residues. Germline values: CDR1 SEHNR, CDR2 FQNEAQ (reference sequence). The CDR3 region is CSSSLEPAAGTF. The CDR3 nucleotides are TGTTCCAGCAGCTTAGAGCCCGCGGCTGGCACCTTC.

The CDR3 loop is CASSIGQGMFTEAFF. The DNA of the CDR3 is TGTGCCAGCAGCATCGGACAGGGGATGTTCACTGAAGCTTTCTTT. The rearrangement links TRBV5-4 to TRBJ1-1; 9 bases line up with TRBD1. CDR1 is SGHNT and CDR2 is YYREEE in the germline V gene (reference sequence). The CDR3 runs 15 residues. The V and J ends lost 4 bases and 4 bases, in that order; junction bases with no gene match: 8.

The chain carries TRBV29-1 and TRBJ1-2; D is possibly TRBD1 (5 bases). The germline V and J ends were trimmed by 4 bases and 4 bases, with 10 bases remaining between them. The CDR3 is 12 residues long. Germline CDR1 reads SQVTM; CDR2 reads ANQGSEA. DNA for the CDR3: TGCAGCGTTGCTAGGGGTAGCTATGGCTACACCTTC. It translates to CSVARGSYGYTF.